This is a list of T cell receptor beta chains from one sample in a study of blood T cell repertoires in COVID-19. Data came from immunoSEQ multiplex PCR; TCRdb stores just in-frame clones and leaves some out. Of about 200,000 clones in the sample, more than 80% were seen once. Specimen: peripheral blood. The receptors shown here come from a woman of 80 years or more with COVID-19, enrolled during active disease. Both conserved end residues are part of each CDR3. A D gene is named only where the DNA matches it firmly. Clone size is given for some rows only: seen once, a few or many times, or a class if the clone is expanded.

size: once
J: TRBJ2-7
V: TRBV4-1
D: .
DNA: TGCGCCAGCAGCCAAGAACTCCACGGCTACGAGCAGTACTTC
CDR3: CASSQELHGYEQYF

size: .
J: TRBJ1-5
V: TRBV5-1
D: TRBD1
DNA: TGCGCCAGCAGCCCGACAGGGGACAATCAGCCCCAGCATTTT
CDR3: CASSPTGDNQPQHF

size: .
J: TRBJ2-5
V: TRBV7-2
D: .
DNA: TGTGCCAGCAGCTTAGCGCGTGGGGGCAGGGAGACCCAGTACTTC
CDR3: CASSLARGGRETQYF

size: .
J: TRBJ2-3
V: TRBV10-3
D: TRBD2
DNA: TGTGCCAGTAGCGGGGACACAGATACGCAGTATTTT
CDR3: CASSGDTDTQYF

size: .
J: TRBJ1-5
V: TRBV18
D: .
DNA: TGTGCCAGCTCACCCGACGACGGGGTCCGGCCCCAGCATTTT
CDR3: CASSPDDGVRPQHF

size: .
J: TRBJ2-7
V: TRBV5-4
D: .
DNA: TGTGCCAGCATACCCAGAGACTACTCCTACGAGCAGTACTTC
CDR3: CASIPRDYSYEQYF

size: .
J: TRBJ1-1
V: TRBV27
D: .
DNA: TGTGCCAGCAGTTTCAGGGTCTATACTGAAGCTTTCTTT
CDR3: CASSFRVYTEAFF

size: .
J: TRBJ1-4
V: TRBV11-2
D: .
DNA: TGTGCCAGCACACCCGCGGGGTCTAATGAAAAACTGTTTTTT
CDR3: CASTPAGSNEKLFF

size: .
J: TRBJ2-1
V: TRBV5-4
D: TRBD1
DNA: TGTGCCAGCAGCTTGCCAGGGGGCAATGAGCAGTTCTTC
CDR3: CASSLPGGNEQFF

size: .
J: TRBJ2-1
V: TRBV4-2
D: TRBD2
DNA: TGTGCCAGCAGGTCGGACTCGTTAGCGGGGGAGGGCTACAATGAGCAGTTCTTC
CDR3: CASRSDSLAGEGYNEQFF

size: .
J: TRBJ1-2
V: TRBV7-3
D: .
DNA: TGTGCCAGCAGCTCAGACTCTCGCTATGGCTACACCTTC
CDR3: CASSSDSRYGYTF

size: .
J: TRBJ1-1
V: TRBV5-1
D: .
DNA: TGCGCCAGCAGCTTGGTAGCCGATTCGAACACTGAAGCTTTCTTT
CDR3: CASSLVADSNTEAFF

size: .
J: TRBJ1-6
V: TRBV2
D: .
DNA: TGTGCCAGCAGGTTGGGGGCTAATTATTCACCCCTCCACTTT
CDR3: CASRLGANYSPLHF

size: .
J: TRBJ1-2
V: TRBV5-4
D: .
DNA: TGTGCCAGCAGCTTGGCAGGAGGCGGCTACACCTTC
CDR3: CASSLAGGGYTF

size: .
J: TRBJ1-1
V: TRBV5-1
D: .
DNA: TGCGCCAGCAGCTTGACCGACTCCGGAAGGCCCCCCGGAGCTTTCTTT
CDR3: CASSLTDSGRPPGAFF

size: .
J: TRBJ1-5
V: TRBV27
D: .
DNA: TGTGCCAGCAGTTTGTCCCAGGGAGGTGTCAATCAGCCCCAGCATTTT
CDR3: CASSLSQGGVNQPQHF

size: .
J: TRBJ2-3
V: TRBV7-2
D: TRBD2
DNA: TGTGCCAGCAGCTCCTGGGAGGGGAGAGATACGCAGTATTTT
CDR3: CASSSWEGRDTQYF

size: .
J: TRBJ1-2
V: TRBV29-1
D: TRBD1
DNA: TGCAGCGAGGGACAGGGGACCGGCTACACCTTC
CDR3: CSEGQGTGYTF

size: .
J: TRBJ1-4
V: TRBV7-8
D: TRBD1
DNA: TGTGCCAGCAGCGCACGGGACAGAACTAATGAAAAACTGTTTTTT
CDR3: CASSARDRTNEKLFF

size: .
J: TRBJ2-1
V: TRBV27
D: TRBD1
DNA: TGTGCCAGCGGGGGAAGGGGGCGAGCCGAGCAGTTCTTC
CDR3: CASGGRGRAEQFF

size: .
J: TRBJ1-6
V: TRBV5-1
D: .
DNA: TGCGCCAGCAGCGCACAGGGAAAGGATTCACCCCTCCACTTT
CDR3: CASSAQGKDSPLHF

size: .
J: TRBJ2-5
V: TRBV19
D: TRBD2
DNA: TGTGCCAGTAGTATAAGGCGGGCTAGCGGGGCCCCTGGACAGACCCAGTACTTC
CDR3: CASSIRRASGAPGQTQYF

size: .
J: TRBJ2-5
V: TRBV2
D: .
DNA: TGTGCCAGCAACGGCGGAGGGGAGACCCAGTACTTC
CDR3: CASNGGGETQYF

size: .
J: TRBJ1-1
V: TRBV12-3/TRBV12-4
D: .
DNA: TGTGCCAGCAGCCAACTTGGGAGCACTGAAGCTTTCTTT
CDR3: CASSQLGSTEAFF

size: .
J: TRBJ1-5
V: TRBV28
D: TRBD1
DNA: TGTGCCGGCCAAAGATGGGGGACAGACAATCAGCCCCAGCATTTT
CDR3: CAGQRWGTDNQPQHF

size: .
J: TRBJ2-3
V: TRBV5-1
D: .
DNA: TGCGCCAGCAGCTTGACTCTGGCAGATACGCAGTATTTT
CDR3: CASSLTLADTQYF

size: .
J: TRBJ2-3
V: TRBV7-2
D: TRBD2
DNA: TGTGCCAGCAGCCACCCAGCGGGGGGGGTAACAGATACGCAGTATTTT
CDR3: CASSHPAGGVTDTQYF

size: .
J: TRBJ1-5
V: TRBV11-1
D: TRBD1
DNA: TGTGCCAGCACCGATGATCCGGGACAGGGGTGGGAGCCCCAGCATTTT
CDR3: CASTDDPGQGWEPQHF

size: .
J: TRBJ2-1
V: TRBV5-1
D: .
DNA: TGCGCCAGCAGCTTGGAACAGAGCTCCTACAATGAGCAGTTCTTC
CDR3: CASSLEQSSYNEQFF

size: few
J: TRBJ1-2
V: TRBV3-1/TRBV3-2
D: .
DNA: TGTGCCAGCAGCCAAGTAGGCAGGGCGACGGGCTACACCTTC
CDR3: CASSQVGRATGYTF

size: .
J: TRBJ1-4
V: TRBV7-2
D: .
DNA: TGTGCCAGCAGCTTGGTCGCGGGAAAACTGTTTTTT
CDR3: CASSLVAGKLFF

size: .
J: TRBJ2-3
V: TRBV5-5
D: .
DNA: TGTGCCAGCTGGGAGATTGGCACAGATACGCAGTATTTT
CDR3: CASWEIGTDTQYF

size: .
J: TRBJ2-7
V: TRBV3-1/TRBV3-2
D: TRBD2
DNA: TGTGCCAGCAGCCAAGTTGGACTAGTCCCCTACGAGCAGTACTTC
CDR3: CASSQVGLVPYEQYF

size: .
J: TRBJ1-4
V: TRBV12-5
D: TRBD1
DNA: TGTGCTAGTGGGGCTACAGGGGGCGCGGGTGAAAAACTGTTTTTT
CDR3: CASGATGGAGEKLFF

size: .
J: TRBJ2-2
V: TRBV7-6
D: TRBD2
DNA: TGTGCCAGCAGTTCGACTAGCGGGAACACCGGGGAGCTGTTTTTT
CDR3: CASSSTSGNTGELFF

size: .
J: TRBJ1-2
V: TRBV3-1/TRBV3-2
D: TRBD1
DNA: TGTGCCAGCAATCTACAGGGGGCTGGTGGCTACACCTTC
CDR3: CASNLQGAGGYTF

size: .
J: TRBJ1-2
V: TRBV19
D: TRBD1
DNA: TGTGCCAGTAACACGGGACAGGGGATTGGCTACACCTTC
CDR3: CASNTGQGIGYTF

size: .
J: TRBJ1-1
V: TRBV6-4
D: .
DNA: TGTGCCAGCAGTGCGGGGATGAACACTGAAGCTTTCTTT
CDR3: CASSAGMNTEAFF

size: .
J: TRBJ1-4
V: TRBV19
D: .
DNA: TGTGCCAGTAGTCCTACCGGGACATATGGTGAAAAACTGTTTTTT
CDR3: CASSPTGTYGEKLFF

size: once
J: TRBJ2-1
V: TRBV11-2
D: .
DNA: TGTGCCAGCAGCTTAGCTAGCACGAACAATGAGCAGTTCTTC
CDR3: CASSLASTNNEQFF

size: .
J: TRBJ1-3
V: TRBV18
D: .
DNA: TGTGCCAGCTCACCTCCGGGACTTCCTAGCTCTGGAAACACCATATATTTT
CDR3: CASSPPGLPSSGNTIYF

size: .
J: TRBJ1-6
V: TRBV5-1
D: TRBD1
DNA: TGCGCCAGCAGCTGGGGGACAGGGGGCGACGTCCTCCACTTT
CDR3: CASSWGTGGDVLHF

size: once
J: TRBJ1-2
V: TRBV5-1
D: TRBD1
DNA: TGCGCCAGCAGCTTGTATGACAGGGAACGTTCTGGCTACACCTTC
CDR3: CASSLYDRERSGYTF

size: .
J: TRBJ2-7
V: TRBV18
D: .
DNA: TGTGCCAGCTCACCACCAGAACAGTCGTACGAGCAGTACTTC
CDR3: CASSPPEQSYEQYF

size: .
J: TRBJ1-1
V: TRBV2
D: .
DNA: TGTGCCAGCACCCCGGACAGATCCCCCGAAGCTTTCTTT
CDR3: CASTPDRSPEAFF

size: .
J: TRBJ1-5
V: TRBV18
D: .
DNA: TGTGCCAGCTCACCCCCTGGCAGCGGGAATCAGCCCCAGCATTTT
CDR3: CASSPPGSGNQPQHF